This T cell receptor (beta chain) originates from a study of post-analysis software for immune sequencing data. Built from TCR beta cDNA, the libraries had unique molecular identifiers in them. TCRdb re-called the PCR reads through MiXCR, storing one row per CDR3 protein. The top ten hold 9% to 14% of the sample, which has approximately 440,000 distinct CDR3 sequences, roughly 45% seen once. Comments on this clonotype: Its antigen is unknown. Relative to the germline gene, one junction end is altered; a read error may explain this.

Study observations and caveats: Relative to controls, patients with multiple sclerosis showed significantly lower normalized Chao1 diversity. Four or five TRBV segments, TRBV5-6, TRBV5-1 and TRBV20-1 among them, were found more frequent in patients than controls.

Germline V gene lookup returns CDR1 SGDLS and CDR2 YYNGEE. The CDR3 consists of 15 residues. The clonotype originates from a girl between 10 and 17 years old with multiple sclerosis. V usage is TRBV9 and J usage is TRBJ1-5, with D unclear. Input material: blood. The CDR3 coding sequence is TGTGCCAGCATCGTAACAAACAGAGAGGATCAGCCCCAGCATTTT. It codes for CASIVTNREDQPQHF.